This T cell receptor beta chain originates from a study of CD8 T cells in Susac syndrome. General study findings and limits: Across the total CD8+ repertoires, about 17 Susac-specific public clones were detected, and across the CD8+ TEMRA repertoires, several such clones were detected.

The authors reverse transcribed roughly 0.5 to 1 ug RNA with random hexamers. TCRdb independently ran MiXCR on the immunoSEQ multiplex PCR reads; one entry per CDR3 protein. There are some 96,000 distinct CDR3 sequences in the sample; about 96% occur only once, and 0.3% to 0.35% lies in the top ten. The CDR3 length is 16 residues. The V gene's germline CDR1 is DFQATT and CDR2 SNEGSKA (reference sequence). With 3 bases clipped from V and 3 bases from J, the junction kept 14 bases outside the gene matches. A remark on this clonotype: Antigen unknown.

The sequenced sample was CD8+ T cells from PBMCs. The V gene is TRBV20-1, the J gene TRBJ2-7; 7 bases map to TRBD2. This TCR came from a human donor with Susac syndrome. CDR3 sequence (DNA): TGCAGTGCTAGTGGTGGAGCTAGCGGCAATTTCTACGAGCAGTACTTC. It translates to CSASGGASGNFYEQYF.